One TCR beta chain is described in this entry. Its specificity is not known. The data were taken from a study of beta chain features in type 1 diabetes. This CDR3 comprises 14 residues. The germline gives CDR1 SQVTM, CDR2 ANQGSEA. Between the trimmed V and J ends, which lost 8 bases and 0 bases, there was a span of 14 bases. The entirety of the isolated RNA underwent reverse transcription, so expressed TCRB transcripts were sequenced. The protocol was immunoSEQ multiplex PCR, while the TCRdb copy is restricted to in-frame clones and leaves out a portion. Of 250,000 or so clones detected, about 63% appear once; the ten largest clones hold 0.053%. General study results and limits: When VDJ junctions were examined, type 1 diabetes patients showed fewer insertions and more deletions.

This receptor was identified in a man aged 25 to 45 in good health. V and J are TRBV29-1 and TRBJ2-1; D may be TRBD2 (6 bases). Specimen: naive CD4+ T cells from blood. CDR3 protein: CSLFGGSSYNEQFF. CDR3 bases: TGCAGCTTGTTCGGAGGGAGCTCCTACAATGAGCAGTTCTTC.